This entry features one T cell receptor beta chain sequence. Its antigen remains unknown. The CDR3 is 16 residues long. In germline, CDR1 is SGHNT, CDR2 YYREEE (reference sequence). The ends lost 4 bases at V and 7 bases at J; junction bases unmatched: 7. Investigators performed immunoSEQ version v3.0 at survey level. TCRdb keeps only in-frame clones here, not all; method: immunoSEQ multiplex PCR. This table has roughly 42,000 clones, more than 80% appearing once. The sample originates from a study of long-term antiretroviral therapy in people with HIV. Study information: The 2015 recommendation for immediate ART came about a decade after the earliest samples.

Findings and caveats of the study: Repertoires from HIV showed CDR3 length ranges narrower than those of controls.

The rearrangement uses TRBV5-4 and TRBJ2-2, with 13 bases matching TRBD2. The clonotype comes from a woman aged 50 to 60 with HIV. This sample comprised unsorted PBMCs, obtained 3.1 years after starting antiretroviral therapy. Here the CDR3 reads CASSPGLAGAVGELFF. CDR3 nucleotides: TGTGCCAGCAGCCCAGGACTAGCGGGGGCGGTCGGGGAGCTGTTTTTT. The full variable domain, with the rest looked up from reference TRBV5-4 and TRBJ2-2, is ETGVTQSPTHLIKTRGQQVTLRCSSQSGHNTVSWYQQALGQGPQFIFQYYREEENGRGNFPPRFSGLQFPNYSSELNVNALELDDSALYLCASSPGLAGAVGELFFGEGSRLTVL.